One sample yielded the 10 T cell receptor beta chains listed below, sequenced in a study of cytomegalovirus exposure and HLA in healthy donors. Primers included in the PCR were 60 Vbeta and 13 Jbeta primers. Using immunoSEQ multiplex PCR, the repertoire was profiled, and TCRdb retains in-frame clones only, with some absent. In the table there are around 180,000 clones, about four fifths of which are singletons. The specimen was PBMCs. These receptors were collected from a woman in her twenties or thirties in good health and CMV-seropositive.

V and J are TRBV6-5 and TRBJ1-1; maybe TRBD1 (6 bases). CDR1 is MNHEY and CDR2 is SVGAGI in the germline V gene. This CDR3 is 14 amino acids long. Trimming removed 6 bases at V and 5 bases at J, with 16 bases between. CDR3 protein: CASRRGREVTEAFF. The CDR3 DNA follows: TGTGCCAGCAGGAGGGGGAGGGAGGTTACTGAAGCTTTCTTT.

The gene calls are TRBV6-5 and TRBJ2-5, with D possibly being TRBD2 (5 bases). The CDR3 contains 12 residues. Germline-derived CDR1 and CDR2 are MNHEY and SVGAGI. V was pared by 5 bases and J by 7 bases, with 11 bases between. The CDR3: CASSNGEGTQYF. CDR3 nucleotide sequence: TGTGCCAGCAGTAACGGTGAGGGGACCCAGTACTTC.

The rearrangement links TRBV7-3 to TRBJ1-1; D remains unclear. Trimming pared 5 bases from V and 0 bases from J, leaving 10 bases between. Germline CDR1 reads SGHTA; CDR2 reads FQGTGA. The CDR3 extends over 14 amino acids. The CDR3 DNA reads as TGTGCCAGCAGCGCGTCGAACTTGAACACTGAAGCTTTCTTT. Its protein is CASSASNLNTEAFF.

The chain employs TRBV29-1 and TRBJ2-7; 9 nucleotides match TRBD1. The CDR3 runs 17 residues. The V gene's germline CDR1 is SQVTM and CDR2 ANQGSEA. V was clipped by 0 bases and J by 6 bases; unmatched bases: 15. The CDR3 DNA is TGCAGCGTTGAAGATGACTTGGGACAGGGAAGGTACTGCGAGCAGTACTTC. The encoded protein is CSVEDDLGQGRYCEQYF.

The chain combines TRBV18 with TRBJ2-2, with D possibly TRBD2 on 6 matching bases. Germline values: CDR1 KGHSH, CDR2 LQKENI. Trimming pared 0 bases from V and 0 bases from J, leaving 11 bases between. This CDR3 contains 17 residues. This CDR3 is CASSPPRGTPNTGELFF. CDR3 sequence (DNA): TGTGCCAGCTCACCACCTCGTGGGACTCCGAACACCGGGGAGCTGTTTTTT.

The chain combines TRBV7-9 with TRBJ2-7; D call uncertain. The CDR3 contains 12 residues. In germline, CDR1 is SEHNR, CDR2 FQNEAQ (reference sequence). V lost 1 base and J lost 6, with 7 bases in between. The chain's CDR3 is CASSLESSEQYF. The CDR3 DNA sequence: TGTGCCAGCAGCTTAGAGAGTTCCGAGCAGTACTTC.

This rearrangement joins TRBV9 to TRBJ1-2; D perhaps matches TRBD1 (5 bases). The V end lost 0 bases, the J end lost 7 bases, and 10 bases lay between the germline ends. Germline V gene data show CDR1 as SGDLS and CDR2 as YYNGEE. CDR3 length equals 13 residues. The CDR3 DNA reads TGTGCCAGCAGCGTAGAAGGGGTCAGTGGCTACACCTTC. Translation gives CASSVEGVSGYTF. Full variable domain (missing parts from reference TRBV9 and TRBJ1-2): DSGVTQTPKHLITATGQRVTLRCSPRSGDLSVYWYQQSLDQGLQFLIQYYNGEERAKGNILERFSAQQFPDLHSELNLSSLELGDSALYFCASSVEGVSGYTFGSGTRLTVV.

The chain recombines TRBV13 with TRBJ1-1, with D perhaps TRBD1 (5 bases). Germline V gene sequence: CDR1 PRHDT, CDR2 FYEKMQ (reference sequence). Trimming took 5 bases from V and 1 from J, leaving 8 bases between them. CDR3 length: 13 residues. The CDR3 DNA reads TGTGCCAGCAGCCTGACAGAGAACACTGAAGCTTTCTTT. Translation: CASSLTENTEAFF.

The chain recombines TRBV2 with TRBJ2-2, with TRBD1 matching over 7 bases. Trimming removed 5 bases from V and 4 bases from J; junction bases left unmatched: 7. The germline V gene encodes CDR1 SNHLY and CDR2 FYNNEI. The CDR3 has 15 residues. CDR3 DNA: TGTGCCAGCAGTTCCGGGACAGTTATCACCGGGGAGCTGTTTTTT. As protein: CASSSGTVITGELFF. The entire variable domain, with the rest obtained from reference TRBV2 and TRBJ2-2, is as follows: EPEVTQTPSHQVTQMGQEVILRCVPISNHLYFYWYRQILGQKVEFLVSFYNNEISEKSEIFDDQFSVERPDGSNFTLKIRSTKLEDSAMYFCASSSGTVITGELFFGEGSRLTVL.

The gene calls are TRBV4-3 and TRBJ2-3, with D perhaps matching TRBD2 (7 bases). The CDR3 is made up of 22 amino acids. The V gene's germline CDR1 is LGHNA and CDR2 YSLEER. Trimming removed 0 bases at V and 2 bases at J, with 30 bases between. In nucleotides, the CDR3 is TGCGCCAGCAGCCAAGAACGTAAAAGGAGGGGGGGCCTGGTTAGTCACACAGATACGCAGTATTTT. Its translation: CASSQERKRRGGLVSHTDTQYF.